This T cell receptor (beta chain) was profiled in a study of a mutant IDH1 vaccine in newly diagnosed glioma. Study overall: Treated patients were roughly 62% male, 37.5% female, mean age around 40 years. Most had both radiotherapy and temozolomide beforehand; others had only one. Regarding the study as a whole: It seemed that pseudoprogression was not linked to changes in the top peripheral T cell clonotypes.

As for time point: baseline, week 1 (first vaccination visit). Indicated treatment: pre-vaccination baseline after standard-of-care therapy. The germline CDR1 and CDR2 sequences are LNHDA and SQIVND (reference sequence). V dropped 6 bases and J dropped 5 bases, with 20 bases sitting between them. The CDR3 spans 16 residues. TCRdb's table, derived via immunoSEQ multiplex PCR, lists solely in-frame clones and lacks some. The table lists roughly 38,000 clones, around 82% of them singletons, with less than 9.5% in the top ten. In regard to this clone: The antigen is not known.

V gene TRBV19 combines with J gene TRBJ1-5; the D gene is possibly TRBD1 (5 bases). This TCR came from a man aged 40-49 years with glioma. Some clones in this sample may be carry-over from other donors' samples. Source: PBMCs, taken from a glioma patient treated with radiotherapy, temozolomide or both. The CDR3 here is CASRGLGGDRYQPQHF. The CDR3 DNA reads TGTGCCAGTAGAGGTTTGGGAGGGGATAGGTATCAGCCCCAGCATTTT.